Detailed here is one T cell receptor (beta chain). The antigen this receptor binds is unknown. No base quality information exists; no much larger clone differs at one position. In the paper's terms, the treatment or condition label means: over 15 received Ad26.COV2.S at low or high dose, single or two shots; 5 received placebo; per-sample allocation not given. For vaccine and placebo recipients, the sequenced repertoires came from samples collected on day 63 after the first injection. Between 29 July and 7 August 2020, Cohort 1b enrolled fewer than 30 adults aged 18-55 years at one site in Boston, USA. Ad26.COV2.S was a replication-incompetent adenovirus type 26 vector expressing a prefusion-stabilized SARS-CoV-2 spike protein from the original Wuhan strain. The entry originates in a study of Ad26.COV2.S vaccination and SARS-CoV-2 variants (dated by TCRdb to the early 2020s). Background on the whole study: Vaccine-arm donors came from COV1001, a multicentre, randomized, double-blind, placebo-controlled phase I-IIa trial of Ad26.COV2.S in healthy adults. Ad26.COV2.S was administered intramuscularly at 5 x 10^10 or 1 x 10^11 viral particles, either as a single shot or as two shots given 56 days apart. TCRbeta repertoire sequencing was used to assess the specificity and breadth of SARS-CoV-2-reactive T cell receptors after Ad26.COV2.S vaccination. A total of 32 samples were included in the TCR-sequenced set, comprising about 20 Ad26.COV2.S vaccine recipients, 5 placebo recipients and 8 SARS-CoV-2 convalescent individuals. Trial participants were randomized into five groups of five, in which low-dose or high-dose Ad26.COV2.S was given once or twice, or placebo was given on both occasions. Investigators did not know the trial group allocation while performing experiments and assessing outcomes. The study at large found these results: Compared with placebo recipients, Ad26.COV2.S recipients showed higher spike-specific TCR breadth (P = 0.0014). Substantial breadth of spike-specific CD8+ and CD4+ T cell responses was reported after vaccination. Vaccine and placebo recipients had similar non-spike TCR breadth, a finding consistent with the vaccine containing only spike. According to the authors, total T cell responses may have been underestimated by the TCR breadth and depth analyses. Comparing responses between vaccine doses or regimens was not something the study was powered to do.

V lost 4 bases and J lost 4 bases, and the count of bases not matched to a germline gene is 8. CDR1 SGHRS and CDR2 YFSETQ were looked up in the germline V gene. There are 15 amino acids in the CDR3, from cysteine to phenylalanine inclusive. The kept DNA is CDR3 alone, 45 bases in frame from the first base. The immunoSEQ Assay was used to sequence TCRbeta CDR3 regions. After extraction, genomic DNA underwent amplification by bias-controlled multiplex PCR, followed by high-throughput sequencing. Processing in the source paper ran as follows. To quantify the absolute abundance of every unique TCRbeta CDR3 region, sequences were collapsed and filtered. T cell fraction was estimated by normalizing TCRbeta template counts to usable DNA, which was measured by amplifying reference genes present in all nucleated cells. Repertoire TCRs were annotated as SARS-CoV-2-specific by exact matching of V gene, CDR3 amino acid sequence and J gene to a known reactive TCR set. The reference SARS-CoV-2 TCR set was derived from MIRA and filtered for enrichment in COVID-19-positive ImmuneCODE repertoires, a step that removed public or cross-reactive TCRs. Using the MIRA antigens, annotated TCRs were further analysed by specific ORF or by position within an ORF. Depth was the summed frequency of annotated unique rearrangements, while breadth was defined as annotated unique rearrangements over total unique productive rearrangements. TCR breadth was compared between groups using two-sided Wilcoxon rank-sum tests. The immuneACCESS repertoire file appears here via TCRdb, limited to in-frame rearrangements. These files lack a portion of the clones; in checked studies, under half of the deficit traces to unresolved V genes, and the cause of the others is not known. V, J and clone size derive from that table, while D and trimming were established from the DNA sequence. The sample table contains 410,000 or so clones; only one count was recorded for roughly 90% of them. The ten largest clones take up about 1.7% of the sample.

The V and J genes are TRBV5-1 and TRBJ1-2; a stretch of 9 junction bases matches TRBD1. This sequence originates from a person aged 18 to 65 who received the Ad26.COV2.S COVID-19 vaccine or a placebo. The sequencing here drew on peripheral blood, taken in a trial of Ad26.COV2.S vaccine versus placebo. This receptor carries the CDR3 CASSPRTGEFYGYTF. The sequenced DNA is TGCGCCAGCAGCCCCCGGACAGGGGAATTCTATGGCTACACCTTC.